This T cell receptor beta chain was sequenced in a study of CD4+ T cells in melanoma. Sequenced by immunoSEQ multiplex PCR; TCRdb stores in-frame clones only, minus some. This table holds some 150,000 clones, around 90% found once. The CDR3 is 16 residues long. CDR1 and CDR2 from the germline V gene are SGHRS and YFSETQ. V gave up 0 bases and J gave up 4 bases; unmatched junction bases: 9. The clonotype comes from a human donor with melanoma. This chain joins TRBV5-1 and TRBJ2-5; the match to TRBD1 covers 7 bases. CDR3 sequence (DNA): TGCGCCAGCAGCTTGGTCAGGGGGTCCAACGGAGAGACCCAGTACTTC. It specifies CASSLVRGSNGETQYF. The variable domain in full, completed from reference TRBV5-1 and TRBJ2-5, reads KAGVTQTPRYLIKTRGQQVTLSCSPISGHRSVSWYQQTPGQGLQFLFEYFSETQRNKGNFPGRFSGRQFSNSRSEMNVSTLELGDSALYLCASSLVRGSNGETQYFGPGTRLLVL.